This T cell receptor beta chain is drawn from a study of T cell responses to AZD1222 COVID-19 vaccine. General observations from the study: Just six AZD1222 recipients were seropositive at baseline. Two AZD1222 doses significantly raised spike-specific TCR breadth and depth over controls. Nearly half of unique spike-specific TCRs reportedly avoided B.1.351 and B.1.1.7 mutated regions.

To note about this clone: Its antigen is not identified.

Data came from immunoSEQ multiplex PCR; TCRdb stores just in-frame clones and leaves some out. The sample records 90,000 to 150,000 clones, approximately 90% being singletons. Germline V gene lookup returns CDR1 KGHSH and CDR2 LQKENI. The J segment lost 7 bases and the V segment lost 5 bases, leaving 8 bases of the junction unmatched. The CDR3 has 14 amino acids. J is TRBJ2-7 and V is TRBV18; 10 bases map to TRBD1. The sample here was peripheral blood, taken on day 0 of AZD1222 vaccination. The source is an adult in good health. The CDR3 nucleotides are TGTGCCAGCTCAACCGGGACAGGGGTTGGAGAGCAGTACTTC. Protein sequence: CASSTGTGVGEQYF.